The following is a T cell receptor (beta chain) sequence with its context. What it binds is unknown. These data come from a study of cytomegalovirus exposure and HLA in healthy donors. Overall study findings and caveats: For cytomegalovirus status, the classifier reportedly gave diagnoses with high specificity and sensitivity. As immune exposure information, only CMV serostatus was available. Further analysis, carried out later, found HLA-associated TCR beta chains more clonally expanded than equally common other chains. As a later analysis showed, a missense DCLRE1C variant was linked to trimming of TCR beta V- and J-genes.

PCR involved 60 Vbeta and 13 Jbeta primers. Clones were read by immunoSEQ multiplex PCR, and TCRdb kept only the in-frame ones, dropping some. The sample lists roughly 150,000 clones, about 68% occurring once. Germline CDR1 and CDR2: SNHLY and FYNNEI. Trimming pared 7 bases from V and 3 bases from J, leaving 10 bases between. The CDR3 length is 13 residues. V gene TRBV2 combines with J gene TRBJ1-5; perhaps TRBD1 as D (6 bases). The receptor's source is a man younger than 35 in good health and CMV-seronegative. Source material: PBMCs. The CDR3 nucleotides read TGTGCCAGCAAGAACAGGGTCAATCAGCCCCAGCATTTT. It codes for CASKNRVNQPQHF.